This TCR beta chain originates from a study of shared clonotypes between healthy human individuals. CDR1 is MNHNY and CDR2 is SVGAGI in the germline V gene (reference sequence). V gave up 6 bases and J gave up 6 bases, with 14 bases separating them. This CDR3 spans 13 amino acids. Repertoires were generated with immunoSEQ multiplex PCR, while TCRdb's copy carries only in-frame clones and drops some. The sample contains more than 400,000 clones, over 75% of which appear only once. The sequenced sample consisted of PBMCs. The genes are TRBV6-6 and TRBJ2-5; no firm D call. The receptor's source is a middle-aged woman in good health. Some clones in this sample may be carry-over from other donors' samples. The CDR3 region is CASSYDSAQTQYF. The CDR3 nucleotides read TGTGCCAGCAGCTACGACTCCGCGCAGACCCAGTACTTC.